One sample yielded the 9 T cell receptor beta chains listed below, sequenced in a study of OX40 agonist ivuxolimab in advanced cancers. Data came from immunoSEQ multiplex PCR; TCRdb stores just in-frame clones and leaves some out. This table has tens of thousands of clones, 75% to 90% appearing once. The sample was CD4+ or CD8+ T cells sorted from blood, taken in a trial of the OX40 agonist ivuxolimab. Every receptor here comes from an adult with an advanced solid tumor such as melanoma, head and neck, liver or kidney cancer.

The chain joins TRBV4-3 to TRBJ2-1; a weak D match, TRBD1 (5 bases). The CDR3 spans 17 residues. V lost 0 bases and J lost 0, with 12 bases in between. Germline CDR1 reads LGHNA; CDR2 reads YSLEER. CDR3 protein: CASSQEVAGISYNEQFF. The CDR3 DNA sequence: TGCGCCAGCAGCCAAGAGGTAGCAGGGATCTCCTACAATGAGCAGTTCTTC.

This clone appeared a single time. The chain combines TRBV6-6 with TRBJ1-4; 8 positions match TRBD1. The J segment lost 7 bases and the V segment lost 6 bases, leaving 7 bases of the junction unmatched. This CDR3 region has 14 residues. Germline V lookup: CDR1 MNHNY, CDR2 SVGAGI (reference sequence). CDR3 amino acids: CASSPTGGGEKLFF. Written as DNA, the CDR3 is TGTGCCAGCAGCCCTACAGGGGGAGGTGAAAAACTGTTTTTT.

The chain uses TRBV25-1 and TRBJ1-4, with 8 bases fitting TRBD1. The CDR3 contains 14 residues. Germline loops: CDR1 MGHDK, CDR2 SYGVNS. Germline trimming cut 7 bases from V and 5 bases from J; bases unmatched to any gene: 6. CDR3: CASNAGTGNEKLFF. The DNA for the CDR3 is TGTGCCAGCAATGCCGGGACAGGAAATGAAAAACTGTTTTTT.

The chain recombines TRBV11-2 with TRBJ1-4; D is undetermined. The germline V and J ends were trimmed by 2 bases and 0 bases, with 13 bases remaining between them. The CDR3 covers 17 residues. CDR1 SGHAT and CDR2 FQNNGV come from the germline V gene. As DNA, the CDR3 is TGTGCCAGCAGCTTAAGTCGGAGCCCAGCAACTAATGAAAAACTGTTTTTT. This sequence encodes CASSLSRSPATNEKLFF.

The chain uses TRBV5-1 and TRBJ1-2; 7 bases agree with TRBD1. V trimming: 4 bases; J trimming: 2 bases; junction bases outside the gene matches: 2. CDR3 length: 13 amino acids. The V gene's germline CDR1 is SGHRS and CDR2 YFSETQ. The CDR3 sequence is CASSPGQNYGYTF. In DNA, the CDR3 is TGCGCCAGCAGCCCGGGACAGAACTATGGCTACACCTTC.

The chain combines TRBV5-1 with TRBJ2-7; the D is unclear. CDR3 length equals 14 residues. Per the germline V gene, CDR1 is SGHRS and CDR2 is YFSETQ. Trimming stripped 0 bases from V and 6 bases from J, with 13 bases between. The CDR3 is CASSLAVSRGEQYF. The CDR3 nucleotides are TGCGCCAGCAGCTTGGCCGTTAGCCGAGGCGAGCAGTACTTC.

The chain links TRBV2 to TRBJ1-2; the D gene is possibly TRBD1 (6 bases). This CDR3 region has 13 residues. Germline assignment: CDR1 SNHLY and CDR2 FYNNEI. V lost 6 bases to trimming and J lost 2 bases, with 10 bases between them. CDR3 residues: CASRTDRNYGYTF. The CDR3 coding sequence is TGTGCCAGCAGGACGGACAGAAACTATGGCTACACCTTC.

CDR3 bases: TGTGCCAGCAGTTACTGGCAGACCTACGAGCAGTACTTC. Its translation is CASSYWQTYEQYF. V usage is TRBV6-6 and J usage is TRBJ2-7; D is ambiguous. The CDR3 runs 13 residues. Per the germline V gene, CDR1 is MNHNY and CDR2 is SVGAGI (reference sequence). V was pared by 1 base and J by 2 bases, with 6 bases between.

The chain uses TRBV5-5 and TRBJ2-1; 8 bases line up with TRBD2. V shed 0 bases and J 6 bases; nucleotides not matched to a gene: 8. Germline V gene lookup returns CDR1 SGHKS and CDR2 YYEKEE (reference sequence). The CDR3 spans 16 residues. CDR3 sequence (DNA): TGTGCCAGCAGCTTGGTCGTCGGCGGGAGGCTCAATGAGCAGTTCTTC. This sequence encodes CASSLVVGGRLNEQFF.